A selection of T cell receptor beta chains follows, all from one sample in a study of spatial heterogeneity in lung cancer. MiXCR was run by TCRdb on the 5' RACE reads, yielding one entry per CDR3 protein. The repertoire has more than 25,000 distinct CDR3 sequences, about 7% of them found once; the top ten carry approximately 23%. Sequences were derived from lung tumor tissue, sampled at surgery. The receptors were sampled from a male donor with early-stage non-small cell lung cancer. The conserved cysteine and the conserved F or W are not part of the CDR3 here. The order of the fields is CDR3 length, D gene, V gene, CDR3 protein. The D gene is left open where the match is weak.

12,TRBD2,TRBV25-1,ASSELGLAPEQF
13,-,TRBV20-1,SARVGRSSYNEQF
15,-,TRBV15,ATSREGFGVTKNIQY
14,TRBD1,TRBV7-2,ASSLRAGGHTGELF
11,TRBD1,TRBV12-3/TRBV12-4,ASRYTGDQPQH
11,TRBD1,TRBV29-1,SVATGLGEKLF
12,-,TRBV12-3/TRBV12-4,ASSFAGPTDTQY
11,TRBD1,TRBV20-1,SAPDRWGLGYT
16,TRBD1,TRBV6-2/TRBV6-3,ASRPPGQESSGANVLT
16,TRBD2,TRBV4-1,ASSQAGTSGGGTGELF
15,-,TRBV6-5,ASSYWGATAYNSPLH
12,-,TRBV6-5,ASTDRSVQETQY
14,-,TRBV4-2,ASSQGASGGNTEAF
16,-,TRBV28,ASSHVLGTQIPYYGYT
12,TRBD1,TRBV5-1,ASSSRTGGIGYT
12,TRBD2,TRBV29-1,SAEGLSRTDTQY
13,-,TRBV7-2,ASSIGTGLNTEAF
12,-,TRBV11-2,ASSLNGYTNIQY
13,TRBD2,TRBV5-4,ASSQSGTSGYEQY
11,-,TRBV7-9,ASSLETWPEQY
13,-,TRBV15,ATSREDFFSGELF
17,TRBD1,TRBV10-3,AISARGLSGTANNSPLH
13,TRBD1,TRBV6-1,ASRTGGGAWDTQY
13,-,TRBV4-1,ASSPSPVAKNIQY
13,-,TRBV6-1,ASSVGMRNTGELF
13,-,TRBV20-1,SARGDAGDNSPLH
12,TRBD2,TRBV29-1,SVTSGGTQETQY
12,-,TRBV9,ASTPGTEGYEQY
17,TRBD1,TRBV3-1,ASSRVMGQGSYGANVLT
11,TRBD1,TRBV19,ASRLDRPYGYT
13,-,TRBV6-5,ASSLTSSSYNEQF
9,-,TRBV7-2,ASSLVGEQF
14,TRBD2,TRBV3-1,ASSQDKLARSYEQY
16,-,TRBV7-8,ASSPIAVVLAGTDTQY
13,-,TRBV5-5,ASSAQPTSTDTQY
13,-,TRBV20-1,SARESGGRENIQY
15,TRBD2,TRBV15,ATSRELAGGRQETQY
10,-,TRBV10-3,AISGDHNEQF
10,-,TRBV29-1,SVAGRNTEAF
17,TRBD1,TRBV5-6,ASSLPQSGSQGVYQPQH
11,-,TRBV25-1,ASSRSPTYEQY
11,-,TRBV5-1,ASSSSSAGELF
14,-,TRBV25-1,ASSESTSYLVDTQY
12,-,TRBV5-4,ASSQDGNYYGYT